Given below is one T cell receptor beta chain in context. Profiled with immunoSEQ multiplex PCR; TCRdb holds only in-frame clones, not every one. The sample consists of 25,000 to 35,000 clones, around 94% of them appearing once. The data belong to a study of PD-1 blockade in classical Hodgkin lymphoma. Specified time point: newly diagnosed, previously untreated cHL patient sample. V dropped 3 bases and J dropped 4 bases, with 9 bases sitting between them. Germline V gene sequence: CDR1 SGHTA, CDR2 FQGNSA. The CDR3 loop spans 14 amino acids. The TCR comes from a human donor with classical Hodgkin lymphoma. The J gene is TRBJ1-4, the V gene TRBV7-2; D gene unclear. Input material: peripheral blood mononuclear cells (PBMCs). The CDR3 nucleotides read TGTGCCAGCAGCTTGTATAGAAATAATGAAAAACTGTTTTTT. Amino acids: CASSLYRNNEKLFF.